The sample holds a few counts of the clone carrying this T cell receptor (beta chain). Its cognate antigen is unknown. The data belong to a study of radiotherapy plus CTLA-4 blockade in lung cancer. Study-wide background: Among patients, roughly 17% showed objective responses, and approximately 30% had disease control.

Repertoires were generated with immunoSEQ multiplex PCR, while TCRdb's copy carries only in-frame clones and drops some. Among 45,000 to 55,000 clones, approximately 86% were seen once, and the ten largest hold less than 20%. Findings and caveats of the study: Reportedly, early blood T cell clone dynamics best predicted response, with interferon-beta. Blood-borne expansion of tumor-derived TCR clones followed radiotherapy plus ipilimumab.

Focal radiation plus CTLA-4 blockade with ipilimumab was administered to patients who had chemo-refractory metastatic non-small-cell lung cancer. Germline V gene lookup returns CDR1 SGHTA and CDR2 FQGNSA. The CDR3 runs 15 residues. Trimming took off 1 base at V and 0 bases at J, with 9 bases between the two ends. The genes are TRBV7-2 and TRBJ1-2; perhaps TRBD1 as D (6 bases). The TCR sequence derives from a human donor with non-small cell lung cancer that progressed on radiotherapy plus ipilimumab. Some clones in this sample may be carry-over from other donors' samples. The specimen was peripheral blood, collected from a patient treated with radiotherapy plus ipilimumab. CDR3 sequence reads: CASSLDRAANYGYTF. The CDR3 DNA follows: TGTGCCAGCAGCTTAGACAGGGCTGCTAACTATGGCTACACCTTC.